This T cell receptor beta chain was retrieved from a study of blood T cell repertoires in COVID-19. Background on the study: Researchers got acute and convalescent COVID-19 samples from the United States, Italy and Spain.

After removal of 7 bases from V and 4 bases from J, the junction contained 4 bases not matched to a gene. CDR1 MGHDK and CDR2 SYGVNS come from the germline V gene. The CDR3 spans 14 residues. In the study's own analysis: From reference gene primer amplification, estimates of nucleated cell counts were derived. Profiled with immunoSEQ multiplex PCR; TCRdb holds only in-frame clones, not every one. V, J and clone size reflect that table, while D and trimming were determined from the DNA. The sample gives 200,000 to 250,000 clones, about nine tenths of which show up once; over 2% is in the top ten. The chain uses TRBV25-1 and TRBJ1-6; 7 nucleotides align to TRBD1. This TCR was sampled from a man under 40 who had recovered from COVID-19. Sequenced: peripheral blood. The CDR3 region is CASTGTAYNSPLHF. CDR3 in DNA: TGTGCCAGCACCGGGACAGCTTATAATTCACCCCTCCACTTT.